This paragraph reports one TCR beta chain. This sequence may be a read error, since a much larger clone differs from it by one base. Using unique molecular identifiers, the investigators prepared the TCRbeta library. MiXCR, run by TCRdb on the PCR reads, gives a single entry per CDR3 protein. The data hold about 640,000 distinct CDR3 sequences, with roughly 15% observed a single time. These data belong to a study of T-cell reconstitution after alpha-beta-depleted transplantation in children. The source is a human donor who donated a stem cell graft to a child with acute myeloid leukemia. Sequences were derived from PBMCs from the stem cell graft donor, sampled from the stem cell graft.

CDR3 nucleotide sequence: TGTGCCAGCAGTTTTAAGCGGGGGGTAACAGATACGCAGTATTTT. Translation: CASSFKRGVTDTQYF. The V gene is TRBV27, the J gene TRBJ2-3, with 9 bases matching TRBD2. The germline gives CDR1 MNHEY, CDR2 SMNVEV (reference sequence). The CDR3 is 15 amino acids. Trimming took 3 bases from V and 3 from J; bases not matched to a gene: 4.